The entry below gives a single T cell receptor (beta chain) sequence along with its context. There are 18 residues in the CDR3. The trim removed 4 bases at V and 4 bases at J, leaving 10 bases unmatched. Germline-derived CDR1 and CDR2 are SGHNT and YYREEE (reference sequence). These data belong to a study of T cell changes during pregnancy in multiple sclerosis. Profiling relied on immunoSEQ multiplex PCR, and the TCRdb table lists in-frame clones only, not all of them. The sample shows approximately 36,000 clones, 93% of them seen only once. The J gene is TRBJ2-2, the V gene TRBV5-4, with 13 bases matching TRBD2. The source of this sequence is a female donor with multiple sclerosis, enrolled in a pregnancy study. The material was CD4+ T cells from peripheral blood mononuclear cells, obtained in the first trimester of pregnancy. The CDR3 region is CASSQGLAGATATGELFF. CDR3 DNA sequence: TGTGCCAGCAGCCAAGGACTAGCGGGGGCGACGGCCACCGGGGAGCTGTTTTTT. The variable domain in full, with the rest retrieved from reference TRBV5-4 and TRBJ2-2, is ETGVTQSPTHLIKTRGQQVTLRCSSQSGHNTVSWYQQALGQGPQFIFQYYREEENGRGNFPPRFSGLQFPNYSSELNVNALELDDSALYLCASSQGLAGATATGELFFGEGSRLTVL.